This TCR beta chain was documented in a study of T-cell reconstitution after alpha-beta-depleted transplantation in children. Points from the study as a whole: Reportedly, roughly two months post-transplant, alpha-beta T cells arose from several hundred expanded graft clones. Where some patients showed high TCRbeta diversity at day 60, it came from recipient T cells and thymic progenitors that had survived. After one year, T-cell counts and TCRbeta diversity mostly came from new T cells.

Molecular barcoding with unique molecular identifiers was used for the TCRbeta library. Via MiXCR, TCRdb re-called the PCR reads, giving one row per CDR3 protein. The data show hundreds of thousands of distinct CDR3 sequences, around 12% seen once. This clonotype turned up a few times. No antigen is known for it. The CDR3 covers 12 residues. Per germline, CDR1 LNHNV and CDR2 YYDKDF (reference sequence). With 4 bases removed from V and 5 bases from J, the gap between germline ends came to 8 bases. The chain links TRBV15 to TRBJ2-5; TRBD2 is a possible D gene (5 bases). Sequencing used PBMCs, obtained before TCRalphabeta/CD19-depleted stem cell transplant. The TCR sequence derives from a girl aged 2-10 years with congenital amegakaryocytic thrombocytopenia, due to receive a stem cell transplant. The DNA for the CDR3 is TGTGCCACCAGCAACGGGATGGAGACCCAGTACTTC. This sequence encodes CATSNGMETQYF.